This TCR beta chain was profiled in a study of blood T cell repertoires in COVID-19. Study at large: Acute and convalescent COVID-19 samples came from the United States, Italy and Spain. PBMCs, B-cell-depleted T cells, or T cells were the source of the cDNA or gDNA that made up the material.

Original processing notes: The authors estimated nucleated cell counts from reference gene primer amplification. Method: immunoSEQ multiplex PCR; TCRdb's copy keeps in-frame clones and lacks some. The DNA was the basis for D and trimming; V, J and clone size are from that table. The sample holds 80,000 to 100,000 clones, roughly 90% seen once. Germline CDR1 is SQVTM and CDR2 is ANQGSEA. The V end was cut by 6 bases, the J end by 0 bases, with 15 bases between. The CDR3 loop spans 14 amino acids. Input material: peripheral blood. The chain has TRBV29-1 and TRBJ2-7; D is unclear. This TCR derives from a woman over 75 with acute or convalescent COVID-19. The CDR3 region has the DNA TGCAGCGTGGGCAGTACAGTTGTCTCCTACGAGCAGTACTTC. It translates to CSVGSTVVSYEQYF.